This T cell receptor beta chain was found in a study of blood T cell repertoires in COVID-19. Study summary: Acute and convalescent COVID-19 specimens originated in the United States, Italy and Spain. T cells, B-cell-depleted T cells, or PBMCs supplied cDNA or gDNA.

Authors' methods: Estimates of nucleated cell counts were drawn from the amplification of reference gene primers. Measured with immunoSEQ multiplex PCR; TCRdb has only the in-frame clones, and not every one. That table gives V, J and clone size, and the DNA gave D and trimming. Here the sample spans more than 60,000 clones, 86% being singletons. Seattle researchers signed up patients amid active infection and tracked them longitudinally. Trimming removed 0 bases from V and 2 bases from J, with 14 bases in between. This CDR3 has 17 residues. Germline CDR1 is LNHNV and CDR2 is YYDKDF (reference sequence).

This chain joins TRBV15 and TRBJ2-1; tentative D call: TRBD2 (6 bases). Input material: peripheral blood. The receptor's source is a man older than 75 with COVID-19, enrolled during active disease. The chain's CDR3 is CATSRDPGGWAYNEQFF. CDR3 sequence (DNA): TGTGCCACCAGCAGAGATCCAGGAGGGTGGGCCTACAATGAGCAGTTCTTC.